The source of this T cell receptor (beta chain) is a study of T-cell memory formation after mild COVID-19. Study-level background: TCR clusters were largely donor specific. Study-wide results and caveats: Still unconfirmed is whether the second-wave clones peaking on day 37 recognized SARS-CoV-2.

CDR1 LNHNV and CDR2 YYDKDF come from the germline V gene (reference sequence). With 8 bases removed from V and 2 bases from J, the gap between germline ends came to 17 bases. The CDR3 loop spans 15 amino acids. One entry per CDR3 protein results from TCRdb running MiXCR on the 5' RACE reads. This table has tens of thousands of distinct CDR3 sequences, over 11% appearing once. This clonotype was seen only a few times. Its antigen is currently unknown. The chain carries TRBV15 and TRBJ2-3; D may be TRBD2 (7 bases). This sequence originates from an adult woman who had mild COVID-19 (a few samples of this study predate the infection). Cell type and time point are not known. The specimen was PBMCs or a T cell subset sorted from them (not recorded which). CDR3 amino acids: CATGRGASFTDTQYF. DNA for the CDR3: TGTGCCACCGGACGGGGGGCATCTTTCACAGATACGCAGTATTTT.